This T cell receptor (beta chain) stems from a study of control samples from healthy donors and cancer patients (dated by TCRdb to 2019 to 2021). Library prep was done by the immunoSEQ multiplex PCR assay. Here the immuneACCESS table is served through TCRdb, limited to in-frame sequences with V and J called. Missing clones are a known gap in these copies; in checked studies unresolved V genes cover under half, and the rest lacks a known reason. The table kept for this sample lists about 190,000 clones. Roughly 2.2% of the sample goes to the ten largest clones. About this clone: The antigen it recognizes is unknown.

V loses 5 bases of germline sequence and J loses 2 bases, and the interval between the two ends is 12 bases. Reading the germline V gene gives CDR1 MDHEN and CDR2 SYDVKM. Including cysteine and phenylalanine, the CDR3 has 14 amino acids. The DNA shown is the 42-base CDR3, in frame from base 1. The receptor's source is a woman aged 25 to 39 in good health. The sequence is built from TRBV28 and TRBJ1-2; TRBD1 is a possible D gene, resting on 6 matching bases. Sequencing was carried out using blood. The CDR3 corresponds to CASSPPGANYGYTF. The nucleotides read TGTGCCAGCAGTCCCCCGGGGGCAAACTATGGCTACACCTTC.